Included here is one T cell receptor beta chain sequence, with context. The record originates from a study of radiation and T cells in renal cell carcinoma. The CDR3 is 13 amino acids. Germline V gives CDR1 SGHRS, CDR2 YFSETQ. V dropped 4 bases and J dropped 6; count of bases not matched to a gene: 7. The time point here: blood 2 weeks post-SBRT. The treatment is: 15 Gy SBRT to primary tumor, nephrectomy 4 weeks later. Serial blood draws occurred at baseline and 2 and 4 weeks post-SBRT. Method: immunoSEQ multiplex PCR; TCRdb's copy keeps in-frame clones and lacks some. The profile covers about 58,000 clones, with roughly four fifths appearing a single time and roughly 7% taken by the ten largest.

The V call is TRBV5-1, the J call TRBJ2-7; TRBD1 agrees at 7 bases. The TCR comes from a man in his sixties with renal cell carcinoma. The sequenced sample was blood, obtained from a patient whose treatment included radiotherapy and nephrectomy. The CDR3 sequence is CASSSRQGPEQYF. The CDR3 bases are TGCGCCAGCAGCAGCCGACAGGGACCCGAGCAGTACTTC.